This is a list of T cell receptor beta chains from one sample in a study of breast tumors, draining lymph nodes, adjacent tissues. Each CDR3 protein is one row after TCRdb ran MiXCR on the multiplex PCR reads. The repertoire holds tens of thousands of distinct CDR3 sequences, with more than 20% as singletons. The specimen was breast tumor tissue. All receptors derive from a female donor with breast cancer. Some clones in this sample may be carry-over from other donors' samples. Both conserved end residues are part of each CDR3. The D gene is left open where the match is weak. Rows may omit the clone size; those that give it use once, few, many or a size class.

d_gene	abundance	j_gene	v_gene	len	CDR3aa	CDR3nt
TRBD1	many	TRBJ2-7	TRBV6-2/TRBV6-3	15	CASSNRDRGFYEQYF	TGTGCCAGCAGTAACCGGGACAGGGGGTTTTACGAGCAGTACTTC
-	many	TRBJ2-7	TRBV9	16	CASSVNQGLAAGEQYF	TGTGCCAGCAGCGTTAATCAGGGTTTGGCGGCGGGGGAGCAGTACTTC
-	many	TRBJ1-4	TRBV27	14	CASSGTQGVEKLFF	TGTGCCAGCAGTGGAACACAGGGAGTCGAAAAACTGTTTTTT
-	many	TRBJ2-2	TRBV30	13	CASDQGNTGELFF	TGTGCCTCCGACCAGGGGAACACCGGGGAGCTGTTTTTT
TRBD2	many	TRBJ2-5	TRBV20-1	15	CSASGLAGGGETQYF	TGCAGTGCTAGTGGCCTAGCGGGAGGGGGAGAGACCCAGTACTTC
-	many	TRBJ1-2	TRBV6-1	14	CASSDYWAGDGYTF	TGTGCCAGCAGTGATTATTGGGCAGGGGACGGCTACACCTTC
-	many	TRBJ2-7	TRBV12-3/TRBV12-4	14	CASSFGGRSYEQYF	TGTGCCAGCAGTTTTGGGGGCAGATCCTACGAGCAGTACTTC
-	many	TRBJ1-2	TRBV6-1	15	CASSEDGGWRYGYTF	TGTGCCAGCAGTGAAGATGGAGGGTGGCGCTATGGCTACACCTTC
-	many	TRBJ1-5	TRBV20-1	13	CSASTAANQPQHF	TGCAGTGCTAGCACAGCCGCCAATCAGCCCCAGCATTTT
TRBD1	few	TRBJ2-5	TRBV6-1	16	CASSEDAGGASRSQYF	TGTGCCAGCAGTGAAGACGCAGGGGGCGCCTCCCGGTCCCAGTACTTC
-	many	TRBJ1-2	TRBV27	14	CASRDSGRNYGYTF	TGTGCCAGCCGGGACTCGGGGCGGAACTATGGCTACACCTTC
-	many	TRBJ1-6	TRBV12-3/TRBV12-4	14	CASSLGGSNSPLHF	TGTGCCAGCAGTTTAGGAGGCAGTAATTCACCCCTCCACTTT
TRBD2	-	TRBJ2-2	TRBV12-5	14	CASATSGGTGELFF	TGTGCTAGTGCCACTAGCGGGGGGACCGGGGAGCTGTTTTTT
TRBD1	-	TRBJ1-4	TRBV5-1	18	CASSRTLQGDATNEKLFF	TGCGCCAGCAGCCGGACGCTGCAGGGGGACGCAACTAATGAAAAACTGTTTTTT
-	-	TRBJ2-7	TRBV7-9	14	CASSLGVQGFEQYF	TGTGCCAGCAGCTTAGGGGTTCAGGGGTTCGAGCAGTACTTC
-	-	TRBJ2-3	TRBV7-6	12	CASSPRAGGQYF	TGTGCCAGCAGCCCAAGGGCGGGTGGGCAGTATTTT
-	medium-sized	TRBJ2-5	TRBV4-2	14	CASSQGVAGVAQYF	TGTGCCAGCAGCCAAGGTGTGGCAGGGGTGGCCCAGTACTTC
-	many	TRBJ1-2	TRBV29-1	12	CSVGRGINGYTF	TGCAGCGTTGGGAGAGGGATTAATGGCTACACCTTC
TRBD1	many	TRBJ1-2	TRBV4-1	17	CASSQINRGYPNGGYTF	TGCGCCAGCAGCCAAATTAACAGGGGGTACCCGAACGGCGGCTACACCTTC
-	-	TRBJ2-1	TRBV19	15	CAGGRGAVRGNEQFF	TGTGCCGGTGGCCGAGGGGCTGTTCGGGGTAATGAGCAGTTCTTC
TRBD1	-	TRBJ1-2	TRBV20-1	12	CSARPGTGGYTF	TGCAGTGCTAGACCGGGGACAGGCGGCTACACCTTC
-	many	TRBJ1-2	TRBV2	14	CASRDLTVNYGYTF	TGTGCCAGCAGGGACCTGACAGTTAACTATGGCTACACCTTC
-	many	TRBJ2-2	TRBV19	13	CASSSGTAGELFF	TGTGCCAGTAGTAGCGGGACAGCCGGGGAGCTGTTTTTT
-	-	TRBJ2-1	TRBV6-2/TRBV6-3	16	CASSYSPLSSYNEQFF	TGTGCCAGCAGTTACTCCCCGCTGAGCTCCTACAATGAGCAGTTCTTC
-	many	TRBJ2-3	TRBV12-3/TRBV12-4	13	CASSSGYTDTQYF	TGTGCCAGCAGTTCCGGATACACAGATACGCAGTATTTT
TRBD2	many	TRBJ2-1	TRBV6-6	15	CASTPNSGEHNEQFF	TGTGCCAGCACCCCTAATAGCGGGGAGCACAATGAGCAGTTCTTC
-	medium-sized	TRBJ1-2	TRBV7-9	15	CASSSDSTNIYGYTF	TGTGCCAGCAGCTCAGACTCGACGAATATCTATGGCTACACCTTC
-	-	TRBJ1-3	TRBV20-1	17	CSARDFTRVSSGNTIYF	TGCAGTGCTAGAGATTTTACGCGGGTGAGCTCTGGAAACACCATATATTTT
TRBD2	few	TRBJ2-7	TRBV6-5	16	CASSYSPRLAGYEQYF	TGTGCCAGCAGTTACTCCCCCCGGCTAGCGGGATACGAGCAGTACTTC
TRBD2	many	TRBJ2-3	TRBV6-6	18	CASSPPRLSGASTDTQYF	TGTGCCAGCAGTCCACCTCGCCTTAGCGGGGCTAGCACAGATACGCAGTATTTT
TRBD2	-	TRBJ2-5	TRBV24-1	15	CATKSGLDHRETQHF	TGTGCCACCAAGTCTGGACTAGACCATAGGGAGACCCAGCACTTC
-	many	TRBJ2-7	TRBV13	18	CASSLGHQEQGYSYEQYF	TGTGCCAGCAGCTTAGGCCATCAGGAACAGGGCTACTCCTACGAGCAGTACTTC
TRBD2	-	TRBJ2-5	TRBV2	16	CASSELASGGQETQYF	TGTGCCAGCAGTGAATTGGCTAGCGGGGGCCAAGAGACCCAGTACTTC
TRBD1	few	TRBJ1-5	TRBV5-1	17	CASSLTPGQGSNQPQHF	TGCGCCAGCAGCTTAACCCCGGGACAGGGTTCCAATCAGCCCCAGCATTTT
TRBD1	few	TRBJ2-2	TRBV6-1	18	CASSVRGGQGAGTGELFF	TGTGCCAGCAGTGTCCGCGGGGGACAGGGGGCGGGCACCGGGGAGCTGTTTTTT
-	many	TRBJ2-3	TRBV6-6	12	CASSYPVDTQYF	TGTGCCAGCAGTTATCCGGTGGATACGCAGTATTTT
-	-	TRBJ1-1	TRBV5-1	14	CASSPNLGRNEAFF	TGCGCCAGCAGCCCGAACTTGGGACGGAATGAAGCTTTCTTT
-	many	TRBJ1-6	TRBV19	16	CASSIDPTGSWSPLHF	TGTGCCAGTAGTATAGATCCGACAGGTTCTTGGTCACCCCTCCACTTT
TRBD1	-	TRBJ1-1	TRBV6-5	13	CASRYRGWTEAFF	TGTGCCAGCAGATACAGGGGGTGGACTGAAGCTTTCTTT